This TCR beta chain was retrieved from a study of sequential checkpoint blockade in melanoma. The wider study: Under 95 pretreatment tumor DNA samples were TCRβ immunosequenced. Whole-study results and caveats: Patients with week-13 increases in T-cell fraction and clonality benefited about 30 times more often.

Treatment noted: randomized to nivolumab then ipilimumab (arm A) or the reverse (arm B). Clones were sequenced by immunoSEQ multiplex PCR, and TCRdb holds only the in-frame ones, with some missing. Here the sample spans 950 to 1,500 clones, about 19% being singletons. This clone has only a few counts. The antigen is not known. In germline, CDR1 is MDHEN, CDR2 SYDVKM. The V gene lost 5 bases and the J gene lost 4 bases, with 6 bases spanning the gap. This CDR3 has 12 amino acids. The sample consisted of tumor tissue (inferred from file names), taken from a patient given nivolumab and ipilimumab in sequence. J is TRBJ2-1 and V is TRBV28; D is unclear. This clonotype was sampled from a human donor with melanoma. The CDR3 is CASSRIYNEQFF. The CDR3 DNA reads TGTGCCAGCAGTCGAATTTACAATGAGCAGTTCTTC.